A single sample is the source of the 2 T cell receptor beta chains below, sequenced in a study of blood T cells in healthy people across ages. Then a second PCR, running about 7 to 11 cycles, was carried out with a sample-barcoded 5' primer and a J-beta primer mix. Using its own MiXCR run on the 5' RACE reads, TCRdb lists one record per CDR3 protein. The sample comprises 650,000 to 700,000 distinct CDR3 sequences, 52% of which are singletons, and approximately 13% rests with the top ten. Sequencing input: blood. The receptors come from a woman aged 80 or older in good health.

The table lists this clonotype with a few counts. The rearrangement links TRBV7-3 to TRBJ2-1; a possible D gene is TRBD2 (5 bases). Germline values: CDR1 SGHTA, CDR2 FQGTGA. Trimming cost V 2 bases and J 0 bases, with 14 bases left between them. The CDR3 sequence is 17 residues long. This CDR3 is CASSLLGGSSSYNEQFF. CDR3 DNA sequence: TGTGCCAGCAGCTTATTGGGCGGGTCCAGCTCCTACAATGAGCAGTTCTTC.

The chain joins TRBV7-3 to TRBJ2-3; TRBD2 matches at 10 bases. V shed 5 bases, J shed 5 bases, and the junction held 4 bases outside the gene matches. The CDR3 is made up of 14 amino acids. Germline-derived CDR1 and CDR2 are SGHTA and FQGTGA. The CDR3 spells CASSLGTSEDTQYF. The CDR3 nucleotides read TGTGCCAGCAGCCTAGGGACTAGCGAAGATACGCAGTATTTT.